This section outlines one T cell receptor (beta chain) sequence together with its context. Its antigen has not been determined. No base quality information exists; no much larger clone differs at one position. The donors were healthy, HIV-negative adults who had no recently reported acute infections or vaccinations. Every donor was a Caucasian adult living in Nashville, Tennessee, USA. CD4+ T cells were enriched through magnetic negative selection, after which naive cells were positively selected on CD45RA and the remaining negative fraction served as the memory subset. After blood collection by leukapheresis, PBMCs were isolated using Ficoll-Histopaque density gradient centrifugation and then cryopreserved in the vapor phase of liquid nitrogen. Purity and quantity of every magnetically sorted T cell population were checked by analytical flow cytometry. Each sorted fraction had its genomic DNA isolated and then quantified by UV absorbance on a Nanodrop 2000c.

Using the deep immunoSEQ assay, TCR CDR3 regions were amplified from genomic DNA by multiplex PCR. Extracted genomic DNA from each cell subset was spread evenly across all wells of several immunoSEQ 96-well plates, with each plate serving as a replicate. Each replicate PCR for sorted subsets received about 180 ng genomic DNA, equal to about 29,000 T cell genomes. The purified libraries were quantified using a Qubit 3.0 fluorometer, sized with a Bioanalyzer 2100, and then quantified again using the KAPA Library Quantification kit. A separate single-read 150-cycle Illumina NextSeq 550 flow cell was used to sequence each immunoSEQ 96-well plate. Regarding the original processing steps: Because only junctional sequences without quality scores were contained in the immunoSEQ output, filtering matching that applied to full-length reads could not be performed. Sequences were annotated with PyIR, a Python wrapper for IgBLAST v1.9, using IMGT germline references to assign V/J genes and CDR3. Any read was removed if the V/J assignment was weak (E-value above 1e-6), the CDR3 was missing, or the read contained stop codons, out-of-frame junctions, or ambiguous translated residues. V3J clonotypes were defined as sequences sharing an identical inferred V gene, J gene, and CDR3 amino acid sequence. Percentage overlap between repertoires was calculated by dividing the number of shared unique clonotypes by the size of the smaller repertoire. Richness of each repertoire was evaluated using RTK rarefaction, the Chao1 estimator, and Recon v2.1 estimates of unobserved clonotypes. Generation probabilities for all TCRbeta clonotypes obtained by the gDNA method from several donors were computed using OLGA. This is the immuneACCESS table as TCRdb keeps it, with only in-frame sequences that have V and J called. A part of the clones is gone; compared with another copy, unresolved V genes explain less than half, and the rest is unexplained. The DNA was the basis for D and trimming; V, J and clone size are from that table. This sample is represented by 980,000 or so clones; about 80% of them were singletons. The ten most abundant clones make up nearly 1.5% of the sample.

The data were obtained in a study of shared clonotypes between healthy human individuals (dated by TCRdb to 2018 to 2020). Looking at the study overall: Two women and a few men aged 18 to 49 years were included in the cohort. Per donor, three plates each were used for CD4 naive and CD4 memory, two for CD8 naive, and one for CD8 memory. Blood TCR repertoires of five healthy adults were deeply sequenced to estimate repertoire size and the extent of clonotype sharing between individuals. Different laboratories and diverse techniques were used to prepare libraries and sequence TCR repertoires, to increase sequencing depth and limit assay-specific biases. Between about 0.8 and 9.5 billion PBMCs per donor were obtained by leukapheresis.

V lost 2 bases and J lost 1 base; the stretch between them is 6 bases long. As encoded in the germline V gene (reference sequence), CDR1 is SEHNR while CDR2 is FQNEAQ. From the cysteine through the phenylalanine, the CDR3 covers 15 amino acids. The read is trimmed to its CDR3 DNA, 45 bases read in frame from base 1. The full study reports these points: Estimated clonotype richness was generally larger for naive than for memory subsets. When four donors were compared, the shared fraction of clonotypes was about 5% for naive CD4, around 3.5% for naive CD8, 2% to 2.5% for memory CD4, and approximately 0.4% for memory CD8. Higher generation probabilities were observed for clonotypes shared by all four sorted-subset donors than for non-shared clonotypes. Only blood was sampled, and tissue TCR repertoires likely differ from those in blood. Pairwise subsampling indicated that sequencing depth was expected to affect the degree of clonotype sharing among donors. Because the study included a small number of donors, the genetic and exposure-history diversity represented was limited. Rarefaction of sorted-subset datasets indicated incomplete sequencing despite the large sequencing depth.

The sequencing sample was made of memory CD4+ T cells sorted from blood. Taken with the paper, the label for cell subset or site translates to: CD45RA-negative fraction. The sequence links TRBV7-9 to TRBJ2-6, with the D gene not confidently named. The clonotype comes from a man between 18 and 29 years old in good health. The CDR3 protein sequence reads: CASSLIGSGANVLTF. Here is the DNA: TGTGCCAGCAGCTTAATTGGTTCTGGGGCCAACGTCCTGACTTTC.